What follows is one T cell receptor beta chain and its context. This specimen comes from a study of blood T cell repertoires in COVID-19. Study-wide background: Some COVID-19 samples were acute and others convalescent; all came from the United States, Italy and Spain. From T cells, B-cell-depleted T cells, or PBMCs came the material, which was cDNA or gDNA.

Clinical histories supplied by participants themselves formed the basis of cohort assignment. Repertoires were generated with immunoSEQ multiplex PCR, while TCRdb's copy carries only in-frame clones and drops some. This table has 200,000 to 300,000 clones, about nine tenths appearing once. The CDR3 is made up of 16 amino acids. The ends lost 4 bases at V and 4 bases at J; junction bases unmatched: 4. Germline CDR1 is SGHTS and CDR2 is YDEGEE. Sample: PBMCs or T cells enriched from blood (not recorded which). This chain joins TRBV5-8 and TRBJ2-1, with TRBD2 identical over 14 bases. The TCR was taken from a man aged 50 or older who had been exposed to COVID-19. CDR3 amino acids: CASSKGTSGSYNEQFF. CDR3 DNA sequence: TGTGCCAGCAGCAAAGGGACTAGCGGGAGTTACAATGAGCAGTTCTTC.